This is a list of T cell receptor beta chains from one sample in a study of beta chain features in type 1 diabetes. Sequencing was performed with immunoSEQ multiplex PCR; in TCRdb, only in-frame clones are kept and a portion is missing. The sample includes 300,000 to 350,000 clones, less than 20% seen only once; the top ten take about 0.045%. The sample was naive CD4+ T cells from blood. The receptors shown here come from a woman aged 18-35 years in good health. Both conserved end residues are part of each CDR3. Each record gives: D gene, V gene, clone size, J gene, CDR3 DNA, CDR3 protein. The D gene is left open where the match is weak. Size is stated for part of the rows, as once, few or many counts, or as a class when the clone is expanded.

d_gene: TRBD1
v_gene: TRBV25-1
abundance: few
j_gene: TRBJ2-2
CDR3nt: TGTGCCAGCAGTAGGGACAGGGGAGGAACCGGGGAGCTGTTTTTT
CDR3aa: CASSRDRGGTGELFF

d_gene: .
v_gene: TRBV6-4
abundance: .
j_gene: TRBJ1-1
CDR3nt: TGTGCCAGCAGTGACTCGTCCCGAGGGGGAGAAGCTTTCTTT
CDR3aa: CASSDSSRGGEAFF

d_gene: .
v_gene: TRBV5-1
abundance: .
j_gene: TRBJ2-6
CDR3nt: TGCGCCAGCAGATCAGACTCTGGGGCCAACGTCCTGACTTTC
CDR3aa: CASRSDSGANVLTF

d_gene: .
v_gene: TRBV30
abundance: .
j_gene: TRBJ1-1
CDR3nt: TGTGCCTGGAGGGCGAACACTGAAGCTTTCTTT
CDR3aa: CAWRANTEAFF

d_gene: TRBD2
v_gene: TRBV30
abundance: .
j_gene: TRBJ2-7
CDR3nt: TGTGCCTGGGGGCTGCTCGGGGGGGGCGAGCAGTACTTC
CDR3aa: CAWGLLGGGEQYF

d_gene: .
v_gene: TRBV6-6
abundance: .
j_gene: TRBJ2-5
CDR3nt: TGTGCCAGCAGTTATGTCAGCGGCCAAGAGACCCAGTACTTC
CDR3aa: CASSYVSGQETQYF

d_gene: .
v_gene: TRBV9
abundance: .
j_gene: TRBJ2-6
CDR3nt: TGTGCCAGCAGCGTCGGGGGTTCATTATCTGGGGCCAACGTCCTGACTTTC
CDR3aa: CASSVGGSLSGANVLTF

d_gene: TRBD2
v_gene: TRBV7-2
abundance: few
j_gene: TRBJ2-1
CDR3nt: TGTGCCAGCAGCTTAGCCGGGACTAGCAATGAGCAGTTCTTC
CDR3aa: CASSLAGTSNEQFF

d_gene: TRBD2
v_gene: TRBV6-5
abundance: few
j_gene: TRBJ2-5
CDR3nt: TGTGCCAGCAGCTCCGGGACTAGCGGACAAGAGACCCAGTACTTC
CDR3aa: CASSSGTSGQETQYF

d_gene: TRBD2
v_gene: TRBV7-9
abundance: .
j_gene: TRBJ2-3
CDR3nt: TGTGCCAGCAGCCGGACTAGCGGGAGCCCAGATACGCAGTATTTT
CDR3aa: CASSRTSGSPDTQYF

d_gene: TRBD2
v_gene: TRBV19
abundance: few
j_gene: TRBJ2-1
CDR3nt: TGTGCCAGTAGTATCGTAGCGGGAAAGAATGAGCAGTTCTTC
CDR3aa: CASSIVAGKNEQFF

d_gene: TRBD2
v_gene: TRBV5-6
abundance: few
j_gene: TRBJ2-5
CDR3nt: TGTGCCAGCAGCTCACGACTAGCGAAGACCCAGTACTTC
CDR3aa: CASSSRLAKTQYF

d_gene: .
v_gene: TRBV5-1
abundance: .
j_gene: TRBJ2-7
CDR3nt: TGCGCCAGCAGCTCGGCGGACAAACATTCAGGCGAGCAGTACTTC
CDR3aa: CASSSADKHSGEQYF

d_gene: .
v_gene: TRBV20-1
abundance: .
j_gene: TRBJ2-1
CDR3nt: TGCAGTGCTTCGCCAGGCGAAGGGCAGTTCTTC
CDR3aa: CSASPGEGQFF

d_gene: .
v_gene: TRBV5-4
abundance: .
j_gene: TRBJ2-1
CDR3nt: TGTGCCAGCAGCTTGTACTCAGGCAGCTCCTACAATGAGCAGTTCTTC
CDR3aa: CASSLYSGSSYNEQFF

d_gene: TRBD1
v_gene: TRBV30
abundance: few
j_gene: TRBJ1-2
CDR3nt: TGTGCCTGGAGTCGTTTGACAGGGTCCAACTATGGCTACACCTTC
CDR3aa: CAWSRLTGSNYGYTF

d_gene: TRBD2
v_gene: TRBV7-2
abundance: .
j_gene: TRBJ2-2
CDR3nt: TGTGCCAGCAGCAGTCGGCGAGCGGGGGCCACCGGGGAGCTGTTTTTT
CDR3aa: CASSSRRAGATGELFF

d_gene: .
v_gene: TRBV27
abundance: .
j_gene: TRBJ1-5
CDR3nt: TGTGCCAGCGCGAATCAGGGCAATCAGCCCCAGCATTTT
CDR3aa: CASANQGNQPQHF

d_gene: TRBD1
v_gene: TRBV18
abundance: .
j_gene: TRBJ1-5
CDR3nt: TGTGCCAGCTCCCGCGGACAGGGTCTTCAGCCCCAGCATTTT
CDR3aa: CASSRGQGLQPQHF

d_gene: .
v_gene: TRBV5-6
abundance: .
j_gene: TRBJ2-4
CDR3nt: TGTGCCAGCAGCTCGGGACACAGAAACATTCAGTACTTC
CDR3aa: CASSSGHRNIQYF

d_gene: .
v_gene: TRBV10-3
abundance: .
j_gene: TRBJ1-1
CDR3nt: TGTGCCATCAGTGAAGCGCGGAACACTGAAGCTTTCTTT
CDR3aa: CAISEARNTEAFF

d_gene: TRBD1
v_gene: TRBV9
abundance: .
j_gene: TRBJ1-4
CDR3nt: TGTGCCAGCAGCGACCGACAGGGGTCTAGCGAAAAACTGTTTTTT
CDR3aa: CASSDRQGSSEKLFF

d_gene: .
v_gene: TRBV4-3
abundance: .
j_gene: TRBJ1-5
CDR3nt: TGCGCCAGCAGCCAAGGAGGGTTCGGGGATCAGCCCCAGCATTTT
CDR3aa: CASSQGGFGDQPQHF

d_gene: TRBD2
v_gene: TRBV7-2
abundance: few
j_gene: TRBJ2-7
CDR3nt: TGTGCCAGCAGGGGCGGGAGGGCGACCTACGAGCAGTACTTC
CDR3aa: CASRGGRATYEQYF

d_gene: .
v_gene: TRBV28
abundance: few
j_gene: TRBJ1-4
CDR3nt: TGTGCCCTCCGCGGACAGACCGATGAAAAACTGTTTTTT
CDR3aa: CALRGQTDEKLFF

d_gene: .
v_gene: TRBV19
abundance: .
j_gene: TRBJ2-5
CDR3nt: TGTGCCAGTACTCCCCAGGTCGGTGGAGAGACCCAGTACTTC
CDR3aa: CASTPQVGGETQYF

d_gene: .
v_gene: TRBV4-1
abundance: few
j_gene: TRBJ2-3
CDR3nt: TGCGCCAGCAGCCAATCCCGCAGGGGCGGCTTAGATACGCAGTATTTT
CDR3aa: CASSQSRRGGLDTQYF

d_gene: TRBD2
v_gene: TRBV9
abundance: .
j_gene: TRBJ2-5
CDR3nt: TGTGCCAGCAGCGTAGCTACAGCTAGCGGGAGAATAAGAGAGACCCAGTACTTC
CDR3aa: CASSVATASGRIRETQYF

d_gene: .
v_gene: TRBV4-2
abundance: .
j_gene: TRBJ1-1
CDR3nt: TGTGCCAGCAGCCAAGACAGCGCGAACACTGAAGCTTTCTTT
CDR3aa: CASSQDSANTEAFF

d_gene: .
v_gene: TRBV7-9
abundance: few
j_gene: TRBJ2-1
CDR3nt: TGTGCCAGCAGCTTAGGCAGCGGGTTTCAGTTCTTC
CDR3aa: CASSLGSGFQFF

d_gene: TRBD1
v_gene: TRBV4-3
abundance: few
j_gene: TRBJ1-6
CDR3nt: TGCGCCAGCAGCCAAGTAAGGGGACAGTCCGGGTGGTCTTCACCCCTCCACTTT
CDR3aa: CASSQVRGQSGWSSPLHF

d_gene: TRBD1
v_gene: TRBV30
abundance: few
j_gene: TRBJ1-5
CDR3nt: TGTGCCTGGAGTTGGGGACAGGCCAAACAGCCCCAGCATTTT
CDR3aa: CAWSWGQAKQPQHF

d_gene: .
v_gene: TRBV5-4
abundance: .
j_gene: TRBJ2-5
CDR3nt: TGTGCCAGCAGCTTGGACAGGTCCCAGGGCGAGACCCAGTACTTC
CDR3aa: CASSLDRSQGETQYF

d_gene: TRBD2
v_gene: TRBV14
abundance: .
j_gene: TRBJ2-3
CDR3nt: TGTGCCAGCAGCCAGACAGCGGGGGGATTAGATACGCAGTATTTT
CDR3aa: CASSQTAGGLDTQYF

d_gene: TRBD2
v_gene: TRBV7-2
abundance: few
j_gene: TRBJ2-3
CDR3nt: TGTGCCAGCAGGTCGGGGGGAGGGCCAGATACGCAGTATTTT
CDR3aa: CASRSGGGPDTQYF

d_gene: .
v_gene: TRBV30
abundance: .
j_gene: TRBJ2-4
CDR3nt: TGTGCCTGGAAAGGGGTAGCCAAAAACATTCAGTACTTC
CDR3aa: CAWKGVAKNIQYF

d_gene: .
v_gene: TRBV14
abundance: .
j_gene: TRBJ2-1
CDR3nt: TGTGCCAGCAGCCAAGGCCGGGGAGGTGAGCAGTTCTTC
CDR3aa: CASSQGRGGEQFF

d_gene: TRBD1
v_gene: TRBV29-1
abundance: .
j_gene: TRBJ1-2
CDR3nt: TGCAGCGTCGGACAGGTTAACTATGGCTACACCTTC
CDR3aa: CSVGQVNYGYTF

d_gene: .
v_gene: TRBV4-1
abundance: .
j_gene: TRBJ2-1
CDR3nt: TGCGCCAGCAGCCAAGTCGGTAGCTTCCAATACAATGAGCAGTTCTTC
CDR3aa: CASSQVGSFQYNEQFF

d_gene: .
v_gene: TRBV29-1
abundance: .
j_gene: TRBJ1-2
CDR3nt: TGCAGCGTCCCGAGGGAGAGCTATGGCTACACCTTC
CDR3aa: CSVPRESYGYTF

d_gene: .
v_gene: TRBV30
abundance: few
j_gene: TRBJ2-2
CDR3nt: TGTGCCTGGAGTGTCCCAGGAACGAACACCGGGGAGCTGTTTTTT
CDR3aa: CAWSVPGTNTGELFF

d_gene: .
v_gene: TRBV11-3
abundance: few
j_gene: TRBJ2-1
CDR3nt: TGTGCCAGCAGCCGAGCCCTCACAGGGAGCTCCTACAATGAGCAGTTCTTC
CDR3aa: CASSRALTGSSYNEQFF

d_gene: TRBD2
v_gene: TRBV19
abundance: .
j_gene: TRBJ2-3
CDR3nt: TGTGCCAGTAGTATGTCGTGGATGGTCACTAGCGGGAGGGCAGATACGCAGTATTTT
CDR3aa: CASSMSWMVTSGRADTQYF

d_gene: .
v_gene: TRBV7-9
abundance: few
j_gene: TRBJ1-2
CDR3nt: TGTGCCAGCAGCTTCGAGCGGGTGTATGGCTACACCTTC
CDR3aa: CASSFERVYGYTF

d_gene: .
v_gene: TRBV9
abundance: .
j_gene: TRBJ1-6
CDR3nt: TGTGCCAGCAGCGTCGACGGGGGTAGGGTAGGCTCACCCCTCCACTTT
CDR3aa: CASSVDGGRVGSPLHF

d_gene: .
v_gene: TRBV11-2
abundance: .
j_gene: TRBJ2-1
CDR3nt: TGTGCCAGCGCCCGGAGGCCATACCCCAGCGATGAGCAGTTCTTC
CDR3aa: CASARRPYPSDEQFF

d_gene: TRBD2
v_gene: TRBV9
abundance: few
j_gene: TRBJ2-7
CDR3nt: TGTGCCAGCAGCGGCCCATCTAGCGGGAGGGCTGAGCAGTACTTC
CDR3aa: CASSGPSSGRAEQYF

d_gene: TRBD1
v_gene: TRBV29-1
abundance: few
j_gene: TRBJ1-1
CDR3nt: TGCAGCGTATCGGGACAGGGTTTGACTGAAGCTTTCTTT
CDR3aa: CSVSGQGLTEAFF

d_gene: TRBD2
v_gene: TRBV9
abundance: few
j_gene: TRBJ2-1
CDR3nt: TGTGCCAGCAGCGTAGAGGGACTAGGAAGGGATGAGCAGTTCTTC
CDR3aa: CASSVEGLGRDEQFF

d_gene: .
v_gene: TRBV18
abundance: few
j_gene: TRBJ2-1
CDR3nt: TGTGCCAGCTCACCGCCCCGAGTTCACGCTTTAAACAATGAGCAGTTCTTC
CDR3aa: CASSPPRVHALNNEQFF

d_gene: .
v_gene: TRBV28
abundance: few
j_gene: TRBJ1-2
CDR3nt: TGTGCCAGCATGCCCGCGGGCTATGGCTACACCTTC
CDR3aa: CASMPAGYGYTF

d_gene: .
v_gene: TRBV5-1
abundance: .
j_gene: TRBJ1-2
CDR3nt: TGCGCCAGCAGCTTGGAGGTGGGGCAAGGCTACACCTTC
CDR3aa: CASSLEVGQGYTF

d_gene: TRBD1
v_gene: TRBV30
abundance: .
j_gene: TRBJ2-1
CDR3nt: TGTGCCTGGGACAGGGGTCCCAATGAGCAGTTCTTC
CDR3aa: CAWDRGPNEQFF

d_gene: TRBD1
v_gene: TRBV7-9
abundance: .
j_gene: TRBJ2-7
CDR3nt: TGTGCCAGCAGCTTAAGCCCCGGGGGACAGGGCTGGAACTTC
CDR3aa: CASSLSPGGQGWNF

d_gene: .
v_gene: TRBV4-1
abundance: .
j_gene: TRBJ1-5
CDR3nt: TGCGCCAGCAGCCTCCTCGGTCTATACAATCAGCCCCAGCATTTT
CDR3aa: CASSLLGLYNQPQHF